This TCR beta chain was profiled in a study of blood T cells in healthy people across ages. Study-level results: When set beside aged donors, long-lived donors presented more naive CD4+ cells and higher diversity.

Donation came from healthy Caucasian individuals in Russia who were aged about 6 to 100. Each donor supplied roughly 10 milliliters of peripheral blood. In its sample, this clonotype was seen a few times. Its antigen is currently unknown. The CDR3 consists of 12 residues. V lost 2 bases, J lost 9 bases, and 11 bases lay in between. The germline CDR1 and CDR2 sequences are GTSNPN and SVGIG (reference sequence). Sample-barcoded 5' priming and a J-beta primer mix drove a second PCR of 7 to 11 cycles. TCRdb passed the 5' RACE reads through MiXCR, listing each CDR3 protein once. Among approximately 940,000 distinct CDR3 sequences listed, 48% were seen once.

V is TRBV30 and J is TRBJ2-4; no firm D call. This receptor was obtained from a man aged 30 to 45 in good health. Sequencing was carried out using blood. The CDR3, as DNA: TGTGCCTGGAGTCTCGAGGCAAGCATTCAGTACTTC. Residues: CAWSLEASIQYF.